The present entry profiles one T cell receptor (beta chain) with its context. The entry originates in a study of T cell changes during pregnancy in multiple sclerosis. Only in-frame clones appear in the TCRdb table, and some are missing; sequencing was by immunoSEQ multiplex PCR. The sample holds roughly 72,000 clones, more than 80% seen once. The CDR3 extends over 14 amino acids. Trimming shortened V by 4 bases and J by 2 bases, and 12 bases separated the two germline ends. Germline CDR1 and CDR2: SGHDN and FVKESK. The gene calls are TRBV14 and TRBJ2-7, with D possibly matching TRBD2 (5 bases). The receptor's source is a female donor in good health, enrolled as a control in a pregnancy study. The input for sequencing was peripheral blood, taken in the first trimester of pregnancy. The CDR3 coding sequence is TGTGCCAGCAGCCCCCGGGGAAAGGCCTACGAGCAGTACTTC. Residues: CASSPRGKAYEQYF.